This entry is about one T cell receptor (beta chain). Its target is unknown. Trimming took off 2 bases at V and 3 bases at J, with 14 bases between the two ends. This CDR3 comprises 15 residues. Germline lookup yields CDR1 MNHEY and CDR2 SVGEGT. The data belong to a study of blood T cells in healthy people across ages. PCR was performed a second time for roughly 7 to 11 cycles using a sample-barcoded 5' primer and a J-beta primer mix. One entry per CDR3 protein, called by TCRdb with MiXCR from the 5' RACE reads. The table lists more than 1.4 million distinct CDR3 sequences, 42% of them singletons. The study, taken as a whole, reports: There was a strong correlation between TCR beta diversity and naive T cell percentage.

Ranging in age from about 6 to 100, the donors were healthy Caucasian individuals from Russia. This clonotype was obtained from a woman aged 18 to 35 in good health. Sequenced input: blood. V gene TRBV6-2 or TRBV6-3 combines with J gene TRBJ2-7; possible D gene TRBD2, 5 bases. In DNA, the CDR3 is TGTGCCAGCAGTTACAAGGAGGCAGTCGGCTACGAGCAGTACTTC. As protein: CASSYKEAVGYEQYF.